These 32 T cell receptor beta chains were sequenced from one sample in a study of Ad26.COV2.S vaccination and SARS-CoV-2 variants. Treatment indicated: about 20 received Ad26.COV2.S at low or high dose, single or two shots; a few received placebo; per-sample allocation not given. Specimens were obtained on day 63 following the first vaccine or placebo injection. Data came from immunoSEQ multiplex PCR; TCRdb stores just in-frame clones and leaves some out. Of 250,000 to 300,000 clones listed, more than 70% are singletons. Sequenced material: peripheral blood, taken in a trial of Ad26.COV2.S vaccine versus placebo. The receptor source for this set is a person aged 18-65 years who received the Ad26.COV2.S COVID-19 vaccine or a placebo.

This clone was observed a handful of times. The J gene is TRBJ1-1, the V gene TRBV7-3; D is unclear. This CDR3 comprises 13 residues. Trimming pared 5 bases from V and 1 base from J, leaving 8 bases between. CDR1 and CDR2 from the germline V gene are SGHTA and FQGTGA. CDR3 amino acids: CASSPYKNTEAFF. The CDR3 coding sequence is TGTGCCAGCAGCCCGTACAAGAACACTGAAGCTTTCTTT.

The V call is TRBV3-1 (or the pseudogene TRBV3-2), the J call TRBJ1-5; D call uncertain. The CDR3 covers 17 residues. The V and J ends lost 2 bases and 2 bases respectively, with 16 bases between them. From germline, CDR1 is LGHDT and CDR2 YNNKEL (reference sequence). CDR3 DNA: TGTGCCAGCAGCCAATTCCCCCAGGCTGAAGGCAATCAGCCCCAGCATTTT. It specifies CASSQFPQAEGNQPQHF.

A note on this clone: This CDR3 is also generated by other DNA sequences in the sample. The rearrangement uses TRBV7-9 and TRBJ2-2; possible D gene TRBD1, 6 bases. The CDR3 loop spans 14 amino acids. Germline V gives CDR1 SEHNR, CDR2 FQNEAQ (reference sequence). V lost 1 base and J lost 4, with 7 bases in between. CDR3: CASSLVGGTGELFF. DNA of the CDR3: TGTGCCAGCAGCTTAGTAGGGGGCACCGGGGAGCTGTTTTTT.

The chain carries TRBV21-1 and TRBJ1-1. TRBV21-1 is a listed pseudogene. The CDR3 sequence is 14 residues long. The CDR3 protein is CASSTWEKNTEAFF. CDR3 bases: TGTGCCAGCAGCACATGGGAGAAGAACACTGAAGCTTTCTTT.

The chain carries TRBV30 and TRBJ1-1; D is perhaps TRBD1 (5 bases). Germline V gives CDR1 GTSNPN, CDR2 SVGIG (reference sequence). The CDR3 loop spans 14 amino acids. V lost 4 bases, J lost 4 bases, and 16 bases lay in between. Here the CDR3 reads CAWKLRQLPTEAFF. Written as DNA, the CDR3 is TGTGCCTGGAAACTCCGACAGCTGCCCACTGAAGCTTTCTTT.

The genes are TRBV2 and TRBJ1-1, with no clear D. With 3 bases removed from V and 1 base from J, the gap between germline ends came to 9 bases. This CDR3 is built from 14 residues. Germline V gene lookup returns CDR1 SNHLY and CDR2 FYNNEI. The CDR3 protein is CASSDTARNTEAFF. The CDR3 DNA reads as TGTGCCAGCAGTGACACAGCCCGGAACACTGAAGCTTTCTTT. The full variable domain, in which reference TRBV2 and TRBJ1-1 provide the parts outside the CDR3, is EPEVTQTPSHQVTQMGQEVILRCVPISNHLYFYWYRQILGQKVEFLVSFYNNEISEKSEIFDDQFSVERPDGSNFTLKIRSTKLEDSAMYFCASSDTARNTEAFFGQGTRLTVV.

This chain joins TRBV2 and TRBJ2-7; the D gene is possibly TRBD2 (7 bases). The CDR3 has 13 amino acids. V dropped 4 bases and J dropped 4 bases, with 11 bases sitting between them. Germline V gives CDR1 SNHLY, CDR2 FYNNEI. The CDR3 spells CASSGGGWYEQYF. The CDR3 coding sequence is TGTGCCAGCAGTGGGGGGGGCTGGTACGAGCAGTACTTC.

V gene TRBV18 combines with J gene TRBJ1-2; 8 bases are a match to TRBD1. Germline V lookup: CDR1 KGHSH, CDR2 LQKENI. This CDR3 spans 15 amino acids. The trim removed 3 bases at V and 3 bases at J, leaving 6 bases unmatched. The CDR3 region has the DNA TGTGCCAGCTCACCTGTGACAGGGGCGGACTATGGCTACACCTTC. Its translation: CASSPVTGADYGYTF.

J is TRBJ2-7 and V is TRBV2; the D call may be TRBD1 or TRBD2 (5 bases each). CDR1 and CDR2 from the germline V gene are SNHLY and FYNNEI. The V and J ends lost 8 bases and 1 base respectively, with 12 bases between them. The CDR3 has 13 amino acids. The CDR3 spells CASSGPQSYEQYF. The DNA for the CDR3 is TGTGCCAGCTCGGGACCTCAATCCTACGAGCAGTACTTC.

The chain has TRBV6-5 and TRBJ1-1; possibly TRBD1 for D (6 bases). The CDR3 has 15 residues. Germline CDR1 is MNHEY and CDR2 is SVGAGI. V was pared by 6 bases and J by 1 base, with 15 bases between. CDR3 sequence (DNA): TGTGCCAGCAGACCCCCGGAGACAGGGAACACTGAAGCTTTCTTT. As protein: CASRPPETGNTEAFF.

The chain carries TRBV4-1 and TRBJ2-7; D is ambiguous. This CDR3 comprises 15 residues. Germline V gene lookup returns CDR1 MGHRA and CDR2 YSYEKL. Trimming took off 1 base at V and 3 bases at J, with 13 bases between the two ends. The CDR3 DNA follows: TGCGCCAGCAGCCAAGCCGGCAGGTCGATCTACGAGCAGTACTTC. Translation gives CASSQAGRSIYEQYF.

This chain links TRBV5-1 with TRBJ1-3; a weak D match, TRBD1 (6 bases). V lost 7 bases, J lost 6 bases, and 17 bases lay in between. In germline, CDR1 is SGHRS, CDR2 YFSETQ. This CDR3 region has 14 residues. CDR3 region: CASANGGAENTIYF. CDR3 bases: TGCGCCAGCGCCAACGGGGGGGCCGAAAACACCATATATTTT.

This chain connects TRBV4-1 to TRBJ1-1, with TRBD1 matching 12 bases. CDR1 and CDR2 from the germline V gene are MGHRA and YSYEKL. This CDR3 spans 17 amino acids. With 4 bases clipped from V and 8 bases from J, the junction kept 14 bases outside the gene matches. CDR3 nucleotides: TGCGCCAGCAGCCTACTTACTCCCGGGACAGGGGGCCTCGAAGCTTTCTTT. Encoded protein: CASSLLTPGTGGLEAFF.

The chain has TRBV10-2 and TRBJ2-7, with 8 nucleotides matching TRBD2. The CDR3 loop spans 14 amino acids. The germline V gene has CDR1 WSHSY and CDR2 SAAADI. V lost 6 bases to trimming and J lost 1 base; unmatched junction nucleotides: 5. The CDR3 reads CASRTGGTSYEQYF. The DNA of the CDR3 is TGCGCCAGCAGGACGGGAGGGACATCCTACGAGCAGTACTTC.

The chain links TRBV2 to TRBJ1-1, with D hard to call. Trimming removed 7 bases from V and 1 base from J, with 13 bases in between. The CDR3 is 14 amino acids. Looked up from germline, CDR1 is SNHLY and CDR2 is FYNNEI. Here the CDR3 reads CASNSYGENTEAFF. In DNA form, the CDR3 reads TGTGCCAGCAATAGCTACGGGGAGAACACTGAAGCTTTCTTT.

V and J are TRBV2 and TRBJ2-7; 7 positions match TRBD1. V lost 4 bases and J lost 4; bases outside the gene matches: 7. In germline, CDR1 is SNHLY, CDR2 FYNNEI. The CDR3 is 14 amino acids. For the CDR3, the DNA is TGTGCCAGCAGTGTGGGGACAGCGGAGTACGAGCAGTACTTC. Translated: CASSVGTAEYEQYF.

This clone was counted a single time. The V call is TRBV7-3, the J call TRBJ2-5; TRBD2 matches 7 bases. V was clipped by 2 bases and J by 4 bases; unmatched bases: 4. The CDR3 consists of 14 residues. Germline CDR1 SGHTA, CDR2 FQGTGA. The CDR3 nucleotides are TGTGCCAGCAGCTTAGGACTAGTCTCAGAGACCCAGTACTTC. Residues: CASSLGLVSETQYF.

The V call is TRBV12-3 or TRBV12-4, the J call TRBJ2-7; possibly TRBD2 for D (6 bases). Trimming stripped 8 bases from V and 3 bases from J, with 14 bases between. This CDR3 contains 13 residues. The DNA of the CDR3 is TGTGCCAGCGCCCGGGACTCGATCTACGAGCAGTACTTC. Translation gives CASARDSIYEQYF.

The chain links TRBV9 to TRBJ2-2, with 8 bases lining up with TRBD1. This CDR3 is 15 amino acids long. CDR1 SGDLS and CDR2 YYNGEE come from the germline V gene. The V and J ends lost 0 bases and 5 bases, in that order; junction bases with no gene match: 3. In DNA, the CDR3 is TGTGCCAGCAGCGTAGGAGGACAGGGAACCGGGGAGCTGTTTTTT. Its protein product is CASSVGGQGTGELFF.

The chain couples TRBV6-1 to TRBJ2-3, with 7 bases aligning to TRBD2. From germline, CDR1 is MNHNS and CDR2 SASEGT. This CDR3 region has 16 residues. After removal of 4 bases from V and 2 bases from J, the junction contained 9 bases not matched to a gene. CDR3 DNA sequence: TGTGCCAGCAGTGGATTTTCAGCGGGGCTCACAGATACGCAGTATTTT. Translating it yields CASSGFSAGLTDTQYF.

V gene TRBV19 combines with J gene TRBJ1-1, with 9 bases aligning to TRBD1. The junction had 7 bases not matched to a gene; V was cut back by 7 bases and J by 4 bases. The CDR3 totals 14 residues. In germline, CDR1 is LNHDA, CDR2 SQIVND (reference sequence). CDR3 residues: CASTEDRGFTEAFF. The DNA of the CDR3 is TGTGCCAGTACGGAAGACAGGGGGTTCACTGAAGCTTTCTTT.

The V call is TRBV4-2, the J call TRBJ1-5, with a weak D call TRBD1 (5 bases). V dropped 3 bases and J dropped 1 base, with 16 bases sitting between them. In germline, CDR1 is LGHNA, CDR2 YNFKEQ. This CDR3 spans 17 amino acids. The CDR3 loop reads CASSQGGIKKSNQPQHF. CDR3 DNA sequence: TGTGCCAGCAGCCAGGGGGGGATTAAAAAGAGCAATCAGCCCCAGCATTTT.

This sequence joins TRBV4-1 and TRBJ1-1; D call uncertain. V was cut by 4 bases and J by 5 bases, with 11 bases left in between. Germline V lookup: CDR1 MGHRA, CDR2 YSYEKL. The CDR3 consists of 13 residues. CDR3 nucleotide sequence: TGCGCCAGCAGCCCCCGGGGTGGGACTGAAGCTTTCTTT. Translating it yields CASSPRGGTEAFF.

J is TRBJ2-5 and V is TRBV10-2; 7 positions agree with TRBD1. This CDR3 comprises 15 residues. Germline values: CDR1 WSHSY, CDR2 SAAADI. V shed 0 bases, J shed 5 bases, and the junction held 6 bases outside the gene matches. The CDR3 protein is CASSESGGLGETQYF. CDR3 coding DNA: TGCGCCAGCAGTGAGTCAGGGGGCCTAGGGGAGACCCAGTACTTC.

This chain joins TRBV7-9 and TRBJ1-2, with 7 positions matching TRBD1. The CDR3 spans 13 residues. Germline CDR1 is SEHNR and CDR2 is FQNEAQ (reference sequence). J was trimmed by 5 bases and V by 4 bases; bases with no gene match: 4. The CDR3 DNA reads TGTGCCAGCAGCTACCGGGACAGTTATGGCTACACCTTC. Amino acids: CASSYRDSYGYTF.

The chain employs TRBV7-9 and TRBJ1-4, with 8 nucleotides matching TRBD1. This CDR3 spans 15 amino acids. Germline CDR1 is SEHNR and CDR2 is FQNEAQ (reference sequence). V shed 3 bases, J shed 6 bases, and the junction held 6 bases outside the gene matches. CDR3 loop: CASSFLTGVDEKLFF. CDR3 sequence (DNA): TGTGCCAGCAGCTTCTTGACAGGGGTGGATGAAAAACTGTTTTTT.

This rearrangement joins TRBV6-2 or TRBV6-3 to TRBJ2-3; 9 nucleotides agree with TRBD2. Trimming cost V 5 bases and J 5 bases; bases outside gene matches: 8. The germline gives CDR1 MNHEY, CDR2 SVGEGT. The CDR3 runs to 15 residues. The CDR3 sequence: CASSPVAGVGDTQYF. Written as DNA, the CDR3 is TGTGCCAGCAGTCCGGTAGCGGGAGTGGGAGATACGCAGTATTTT.

This clone was seen more than once but under ten times. The gene calls are TRBV19 and TRBJ2-1; D perhaps matches TRBD2 (7 bases). Trimming took off 5 bases at V and 7 bases at J, with 15 bases between the two ends. Germline V gene data show CDR1 as LNHDA and CDR2 as SQIVND (reference sequence). This CDR3 is 14 amino acids long. The CDR3 DNA follows: TGTGCCAGTAGTTTAGGGGGGGGAGGGAATGAGCAGTTCTTC. Encoded protein: CASSLGGGGNEQFF.

The J gene is TRBJ2-5, the V gene TRBV4-3, with 12 positions matching TRBD2. The CDR3 extends over 16 amino acids. V lost 2 bases to trimming and J lost 2 bases; unmatched junction nucleotides: 3. Germline assignment: CDR1 LGHNA and CDR2 YSLEER. The CDR3 is CASSQQLAGGQETQYF. DNA of the CDR3: TGCGCCAGCAGCCAACAACTAGCGGGGGGACAAGAGACCCAGTACTTC.

The CDR3 spells CASSWGPGGLGSPLHF. Here the CDR3 DNA reads TGTGCCAGCAGTTGGGGGCCAGGGGGTTTGGGTTCACCCCTCCACTTT. The chain uses TRBV5-6 and TRBJ1-6; 7 nucleotides agree with TRBD1. The germline V gene encodes CDR1 SGHDT and CDR2 YYEEEE. There are 16 residues in the CDR3. The J segment lost 9 bases and the V segment lost 5 bases, leaving 14 bases of the junction unmatched. Combining the CDR3 with reference TRBV5-6 and TRBJ1-6 gives the whole variable domain DAGVTQSPTHLIKTRGQQVTLRCSPKSGHDTVSWYQQALGQGPQFIFQYYEEEERQRGNFPDRFSGHQFPNYSSELNVNALLLGDSALYLCASSWGPGGLGSPLHFGNGTRLTVT.

This clone was picked up one time. The J gene is TRBJ1-5, the V gene TRBV4-1; D is undetermined. This CDR3 comprises 20 residues. Trimming stripped 2 bases from V and 1 base from J, with 24 bases between. Germline V lookup: CDR1 MGHRA, CDR2 YSYEKL. CDR3 DNA: TGCGCCAGCAGCCAACCTCTCGGGTCCCGAGAAGATACGAGCAATCAGCCCCAGCATTTT. Translating gives CASSQPLGSREDTSNQPQHF.

The chain couples TRBV5-4 to TRBJ2-5, with D tentatively TRBD1 or TRBD2 (5 bases each). V was clipped by 4 bases and J by 3 bases, with 13 bases between them. The CDR3 spans 14 residues. From germline, CDR1 is SGHNT and CDR2 YYREEE (reference sequence). The CDR3 sequence is CASSRRDGKETQYF. The CDR3 bases are TGTGCCAGCAGCAGAAGGGACGGAAAAGAGACCCAGTACTTC.